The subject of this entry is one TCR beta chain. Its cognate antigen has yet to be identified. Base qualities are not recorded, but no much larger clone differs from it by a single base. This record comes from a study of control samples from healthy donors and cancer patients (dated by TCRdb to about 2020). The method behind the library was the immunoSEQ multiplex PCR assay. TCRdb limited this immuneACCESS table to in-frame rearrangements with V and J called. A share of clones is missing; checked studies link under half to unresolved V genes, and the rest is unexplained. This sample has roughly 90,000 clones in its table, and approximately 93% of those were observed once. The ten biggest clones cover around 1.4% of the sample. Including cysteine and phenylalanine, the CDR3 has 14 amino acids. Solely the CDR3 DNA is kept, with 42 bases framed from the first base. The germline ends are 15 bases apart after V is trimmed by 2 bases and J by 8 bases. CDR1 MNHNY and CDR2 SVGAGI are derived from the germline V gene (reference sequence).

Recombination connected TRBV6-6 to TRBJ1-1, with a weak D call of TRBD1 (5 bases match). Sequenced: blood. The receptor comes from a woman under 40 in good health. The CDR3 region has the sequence CASSYTTLDREAFF. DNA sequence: TGTGCCAGCAGTTACACGACTCTTGACAGAGAAGCTTTCTTT.